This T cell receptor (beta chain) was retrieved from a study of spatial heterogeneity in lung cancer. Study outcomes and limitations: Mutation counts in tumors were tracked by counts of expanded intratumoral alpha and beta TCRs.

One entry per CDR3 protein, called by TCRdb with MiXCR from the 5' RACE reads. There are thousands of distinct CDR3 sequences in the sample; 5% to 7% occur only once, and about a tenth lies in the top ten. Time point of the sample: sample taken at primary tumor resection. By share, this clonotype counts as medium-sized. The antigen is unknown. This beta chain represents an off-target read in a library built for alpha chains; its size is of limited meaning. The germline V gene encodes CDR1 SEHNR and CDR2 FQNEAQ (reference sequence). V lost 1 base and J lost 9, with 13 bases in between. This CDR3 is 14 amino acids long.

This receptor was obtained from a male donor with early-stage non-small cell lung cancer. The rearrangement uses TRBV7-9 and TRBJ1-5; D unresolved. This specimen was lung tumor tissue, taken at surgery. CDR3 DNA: TGTGCCAGCAGCTTAGACGGCAGTTCGGGGCCCCAGCATTTT. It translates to CASSLDGSSGPQHF. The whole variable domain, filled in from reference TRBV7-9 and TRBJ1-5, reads DTGVSQNPRHKITKRGQNVTFRCDPISEHNRLYWYRQTLGQGPEFLTYFQNEAQLEKSRLLSDRFSAERPKGSFSTLEIQRTEQGDSAMYLCASSLDGSSGPQHFGDGTRLSIL.